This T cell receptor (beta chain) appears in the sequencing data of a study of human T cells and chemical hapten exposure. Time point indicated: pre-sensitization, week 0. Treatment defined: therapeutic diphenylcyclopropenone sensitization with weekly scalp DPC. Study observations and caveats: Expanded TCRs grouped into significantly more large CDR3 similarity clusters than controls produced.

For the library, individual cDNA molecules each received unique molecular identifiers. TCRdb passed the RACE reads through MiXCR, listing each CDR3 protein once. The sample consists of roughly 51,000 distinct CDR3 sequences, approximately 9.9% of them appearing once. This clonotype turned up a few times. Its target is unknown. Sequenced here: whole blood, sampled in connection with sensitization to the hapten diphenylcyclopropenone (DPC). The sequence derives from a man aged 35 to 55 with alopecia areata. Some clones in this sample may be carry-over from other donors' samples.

CDR3 sequence reads: CASSLGLAGTTGELFF. DNA for the CDR3: TGTGCCAGCAGCTTAGGACTAGCGGGAACCACCGGGGAGCTGTTTTTT. The genes are TRBV13 and TRBJ2-2; 10 bases line up with TRBD2. Germline lookup yields CDR1 PRHDT and CDR2 FYEKMQ (reference sequence). Trimming took 0 bases from V and 4 from J; bases not matched to a gene: 2. This CDR3 spans 16 amino acids.